This is a list of T cell receptor beta chains from one sample in a study of OX40 agonist ivuxolimab in advanced cancers. TCRdb's table, derived via immunoSEQ multiplex PCR, lists solely in-frame clones and lacks some. The sample lists tens of thousands of clones, about nine tenths occurring once. The sequencing here drew on CD4+ or CD8+ T cells sorted from blood, taken in a trial of the OX40 agonist ivuxolimab. These receptors all stem from an adult with an advanced solid tumor such as melanoma, head and neck, liver or kidney cancer. Both conserved end residues are part of each CDR3. A D gene is named only where the DNA matches it firmly. The size field is filled for only some rows; it gives once, few, many or a size class.

D: .; size: .; J: TRBJ1-1; V: TRBV11-3; DNA: TGTGCCAGCAGCTTAGATCGTGGGGCGAGTGAAGCTTTCTTT; CDR3: CASSLDRGASEAFF
D: TRBD2; size: .; J: TRBJ2-1; V: TRBV11-2; DNA: TGTGCCAGCAGCTTAGTTGCGGGACTAGCGGGAGATGATGAGCAGTTCTTC; CDR3: CASSLVAGLAGDDEQFF
D: .; size: .; J: TRBJ2-7; V: TRBV11-2; DNA: TGTGCCAGCAGCTTAGGCCCGCTCGCCTACGAGCAGTACTTC; CDR3: CASSLGPLAYEQYF
D: TRBD1; size: .; J: TRBJ1-2; V: TRBV2; DNA: TGTGCCAGCAGTGAAAGGGGTACAGGGGTCTTCGGGGGCTACACCTTC; CDR3: CASSERGTGVFGGYTF
D: .; size: once; J: TRBJ2-7; V: TRBV4-2; DNA: TGTGCCAGCAGCCAAGATCCATTCGAGGGCGAGCAGTACTTC; CDR3: CASSQDPFEGEQYF
D: TRBD2; size: .; J: TRBJ2-1; V: TRBV7-3; DNA: TGTGCCAGCAGCCCTAGCGGGAGCTCCTACAATGAGCAGTTCTTC; CDR3: CASSPSGSSYNEQFF
D: .; size: .; J: TRBJ2-3; V: TRBV6-5; DNA: TGTGCCAGCAGTTACGGGAGATCTCCTAGCACAGATACGCAGTATTTT; CDR3: CASSYGRSPSTDTQYF
D: TRBD2; size: .; J: TRBJ2-3; V: TRBV5-1; DNA: TGCGCCAGCAGCTTGGAGGGTAGCGGGAGTCTAACAGATACGCAGTATTTT; CDR3: CASSLEGSGSLTDTQYF
D: TRBD2; size: .; J: TRBJ2-3; V: TRBV5-1; DNA: TGCGCCAGCAGCCGGGAGGGACGGCGCACAGATACGCAGTATTTT; CDR3: CASSREGRRTDTQYF
D: TRBD2; size: .; J: TRBJ2-2; V: TRBV19; DNA: TGTGCCAGTATCCCGCCTGGCGGGAGGAACACCGGGGAGCTGTTTTTT; CDR3: CASIPPGGRNTGELFF
D: .; size: .; J: TRBJ2-1; V: TRBV5-1; DNA: TGCGCCAGCCATTCCGTTACAGGGATGGGGACTTACAATGAGCAGTTCTTC; CDR3: CASHSVTGMGTYNEQFF
D: .; size: .; J: TRBJ2-1; V: TRBV9; DNA: TGTGCCCGGAGGAATGAGCAGTTCTTC; CDR3: CARRNEQFF
D: .; size: .; J: TRBJ2-5; V: TRBV19; DNA: TGTGCCAGTAGTTCAGGGAAAGAGACCCAGTACTTC; CDR3: CASSSGKETQYF
D: .; size: .; J: TRBJ2-5; V: TRBV4-1; DNA: TGCGCCAGCAGCCAAGGAGACAGACAAGAGACCCAGTACTTC; CDR3: CASSQGDRQETQYF
D: .; size: .; J: TRBJ2-7; V: TRBV10-1; DNA: TGCGCCAGCAGTAAAGGGGGGGATCGATACGAGCAGTACTTC; CDR3: CASSKGGDRYEQYF
D: TRBD2; size: .; J: TRBJ2-7; V: TRBV5-1; DNA: TGCGCCAGCAGCTGGGGGACTAGCGGGAGACACGAGCAGTACTTC; CDR3: CASSWGTSGRHEQYF
D: .; size: .; J: TRBJ2-7; V: TRBV5-6; DNA: TGTGCCAGCAGCTTGGTAGGGGCTCTGGGTCTGGAAGAGCAGTACTTC; CDR3: CASSLVGALGLEEQYF
D: .; size: .; J: TRBJ2-7; V: TRBV5-8; DNA: TGTGCCAGCAGCTTGTGGACAGCCTACGAGCAGTACTTC; CDR3: CASSLWTAYEQYF
D: .; size: few; J: TRBJ2-5; V: TRBV30; DNA: TGTGCCTGGAGGGGGGTTGGGGAGACCCAGTACTTC; CDR3: CAWRGVGETQYF
D: .; size: .; J: TRBJ1-2; V: TRBV6-6; DNA: TGTGCCAGCAGCCCCGGGCGGGCGTCCTATGGCTACACCTTC; CDR3: CASSPGRASYGYTF
D: TRBD1; size: .; J: TRBJ1-4; V: TRBV19; DNA: TGTGCCAGTAGGCCGGGACAGGAGGATGAAAAACTGTTTTTT; CDR3: CASRPGQEDEKLFF
D: .; size: .; J: TRBJ2-3; V: TRBV7-3; DNA: TGTGCCAGCAGCTTAGCGGGAAGGAGCACAGATACGCAGTATTTT; CDR3: CASSLAGRSTDTQYF
D: TRBD1; size: .; J: TRBJ2-7; V: TRBV6-1; DNA: TGTGCCAGCAGTGACTCCGGACAGGGCTACGAGCAGTACTTC; CDR3: CASSDSGQGYEQYF
D: .; size: once; J: TRBJ1-5; V: TRBV15; DNA: TGTGCCACCAGCAGAGATAGGACTAGCAATCAGCCCCAGCATTTT; CDR3: CATSRDRTSNQPQHF
D: TRBD1; size: .; J: TRBJ1-5; V: TRBV6-1; DNA: TGTGCCAGCACCGGACAGGGGGGTCAGCCCCAGCATTTT; CDR3: CASTGQGGQPQHF
D: .; size: .; J: TRBJ2-3; V: TRBV6-6; DNA: TGTGCCAGCATCGAAGGACCGGGGGTCGGGGCGCAGTATTTT; CDR3: CASIEGPGVGAQYF
D: .; size: once; J: TRBJ2-7; V: TRBV5-1; DNA: TGCGCCAGCAGCTCGACCTACGAGCAGTACTTC; CDR3: CASSSTYEQYF
D: .; size: .; J: TRBJ2-1; V: TRBV5-5; DNA: TGTGCCAGCAGCTTGGCGGGGAGCTCCTACAATGAGCAGTTCTTC; CDR3: CASSLAGSSYNEQFF
D: TRBD1; size: .; J: TRBJ2-3; V: TRBV7-7; DNA: TGTGCTAGCAGCTTAGTGTCCGACAGGGTTAGCACAGATACGCAGTATTTT; CDR3: CASSLVSDRVSTDTQYF
D: .; size: .; J: TRBJ1-2; V: TRBV28; DNA: TGTGCCAGCAGTCCCAACAATAACTATGGCTACACCTTC; CDR3: CASSPNNNYGYTF
D: TRBD1; size: .; J: TRBJ1-1; V: TRBV7-9; DNA: TGTGCCAGCAGCTTAGGACAGGGTTTCACTGAAGCTTTCTTT; CDR3: CASSLGQGFTEAFF
D: TRBD2; size: .; J: TRBJ2-1; V: TRBV15; DNA: TGTGCCACCCGGACTAGCGAGAACAATGAGCAGTTCTTC; CDR3: CATRTSENNEQFF
D: TRBD1; size: .; J: TRBJ1-2; V: TRBV19; DNA: TGTGCCAGTTGGACAGGCGCTTCATATCTCTATGGCTACACCTTC; CDR3: CASWTGASYLYGYTF
D: .; size: .; J: TRBJ1-2; V: TRBV7-2; DNA: TGTGCCAGCAGCTTAGGTGGTCAGGCCGTCTATGGCTACACCTTC; CDR3: CASSLGGQAVYGYTF
D: TRBD1; size: .; J: TRBJ2-2; V: TRBV7-3; DNA: TGTGCCAGCAGCCCACATTCAGGGGGCAACACCGGGGAGCTGTTTTTT; CDR3: CASSPHSGGNTGELFF
D: .; size: .; J: TRBJ1-4; V: TRBV4-2; DNA: TGTGCCAGCAGCCAACAGCTTATGGGGGAAAAACTGTTTTTT; CDR3: CASSQQLMGEKLFF
D: TRBD2; size: few; J: TRBJ2-4; V: TRBV2; DNA: TGTGCCAGCAGTACCCGCGGTCTAGCGGGAGGGCCGGCCAAAAACATTCAGTACTTC; CDR3: CASSTRGLAGGPAKNIQYF
D: .; size: .; J: TRBJ2-7; V: TRBV10-3; DNA: TGTGCCATCAGTGAGGGACAGAGCTACGAGCAGTACTTC; CDR3: CAISEGQSYEQYF
D: .; size: .; J: TRBJ1-1; V: TRBV5-4; DNA: TGTGCCAGCAGCTTGGCTCGGGGCGGGAACACTGAAGCTTTCTTT; CDR3: CASSLARGGNTEAFF
D: TRBD1; size: .; J: TRBJ2-2; V: TRBV2; DNA: TGTGCCAGCGGCCTCAGGGCAGGGGGCATCGGGGAGCTGTTTTTT; CDR3: CASGLRAGGIGELFF
D: TRBD1; size: .; J: TRBJ1-2; V: TRBV7-2; DNA: TGTGCCAGCAGCTCAAACTCAGGGGGCGCAGATGGCTACACCTTC; CDR3: CASSSNSGGADGYTF
D: TRBD1; size: .; J: TRBJ1-2; V: TRBV18; DNA: TGTGCCAGCTCGACATTCGGGACAGGGGACGATGGCTACACCTTC; CDR3: CASSTFGTGDDGYTF
D: .; size: .; J: TRBJ2-7; V: TRBV27; DNA: TGTGCCAGCAATTCCGGGACACCCCCCTACGAGCAGTACTTC; CDR3: CASNSGTPPYEQYF